This T cell receptor (beta chain) was sequenced during a study of T-cell reconstitution after alpha-beta-depleted transplantation in children. The CDR3 extends over 14 amino acids. V shed 6 bases, J shed 4 bases, and the junction held 4 bases outside the gene matches. CDR1 and CDR2 from the germline V gene are SGHTA and FQGTGA. As it was prepared, the TCRbeta library received unique molecular identifiers. TCRdb ran MiXCR on the PCR reads and lists one entry per CDR3 protein. The profile shows about 640,000 distinct CDR3 sequences, around 16% of them singletons. The V call is TRBV7-3, the J call TRBJ2-3, with 10 bases identical to TRBD2. This specimen was PBMCs from the stem cell graft donor, taken from the stem cell graft. The source of this sequence is a human donor who donated a stem cell graft to a child with acute myeloid leukemia. Written as DNA, the CDR3 is TGTGCCAGCAGTTCTAGCGGGGGTTCAGATACGCAGTATTTT. This codes for CASSSSGGSDTQYF.